This T cell receptor beta chain was identified in a study of T cell responses to AZD1222 COVID-19 vaccine. Overall study findings and caveats: Nearly half of spike-specific TCRs reportedly target variant regions that are unmutated in the B.1.351 and B.1.1.7 variants. There were mostly white British donors and more females than males, and clonal diversity was possibly underestimated. Vaccine-associated CD4 TCRs ranged over spike, dominating at 160-218 and 743-854. Spike-specific TCR depth and breadth grew after two AZD1222 doses.

Data came from immunoSEQ multiplex PCR; TCRdb stores just in-frame clones and leaves some out. Of around 130,000 clones in the sample, around 90% were seen once. The germline gives CDR1 MGHDK, CDR2 SYGVNS. V was trimmed by 1 base and J by 9 bases, leaving 7 bases between them. The length of the CDR3 is 12 residues. As to this clone: Its specificity is not known.

The J gene is TRBJ2-4, the V gene TRBV25-1, with no clear D. The receptor's source is an adult who received the AZD1222 COVID-19 vaccine. This specimen consisted of peripheral blood, obtained 28 days after the second AZD1222 dose. CDR3 amino acids: CASSEFPGIQYF. For the CDR3, the DNA is TGTGCCAGCAGTGAATTCCCGGGCATTCAGTACTTC.